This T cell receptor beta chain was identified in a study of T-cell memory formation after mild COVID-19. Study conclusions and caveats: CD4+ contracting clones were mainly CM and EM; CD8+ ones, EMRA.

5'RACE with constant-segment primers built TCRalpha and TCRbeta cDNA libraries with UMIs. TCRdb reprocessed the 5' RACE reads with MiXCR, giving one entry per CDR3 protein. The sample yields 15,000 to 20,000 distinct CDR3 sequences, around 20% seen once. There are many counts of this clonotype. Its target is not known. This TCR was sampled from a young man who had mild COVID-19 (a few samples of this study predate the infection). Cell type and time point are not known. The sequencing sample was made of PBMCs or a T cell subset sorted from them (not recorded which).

The DNA for the CDR3 is TGTGCCAGCAGCTTAGGGCGCAGGATGGATTACAATGAGCAGTTCTTC. Translation gives CASSLGRRMDYNEQFF. The chain recombines TRBV7-9 with TRBJ2-1, with unresolved D. Trimming took off 1 base at V and 4 bases at J, with 14 bases between the two ends. The CDR3 is made up of 16 amino acids. Germline V gene data show CDR1 as SEHNR and CDR2 as FQNEAQ (reference sequence).